This record concerns one T cell receptor (beta chain) sequence. Adult Caucasians living in Nashville, Tennessee made up all of the donors. This sample was taken from a study of shared clonotypes between healthy human individuals. V lost 0 bases, J lost 7 bases, and 16 bases lay in between. Germline V gene lookup returns CDR1 KGHSH and CDR2 LQKENI. The CDR3 loop spans 16 amino acids. This table comes from immunoSEQ multiplex PCR, and its TCRdb copy is limited to in-frame clones, with some not included. The profile shows about 480,000 clones, more than 65% of them singletons. The rearrangement links TRBV18 to TRBJ2-1, with a tentative D call TRBD1 (5 bases). The origin of this receptor is a woman in her thirties or forties in good health. Some clones in this sample may be carry-over from other donors' samples. Sequencing used PBMCs. CDR3 amino acids: CASSPPPYRPSNEQFF. The DNA of the CDR3 is TGTGCCAGCTCACCACCCCCCTACAGGCCGTCAAATGAGCAGTTCTTC.